The 17 T cell receptor beta chains below were found in one sample sequenced in a study of identical twins. A single record per CDR3 protein comes from TCRdb applying MiXCR to the 5' RACE reads. The sample has about 720,000 distinct CDR3 sequences; approximately 9% are singletons. The same data also went into a second study, on yellow fever vaccine responses in identical twins.

The sample was PBMCs. Receptors were obtained from a woman under 30 in good health.

The rearrangement links TRBV30 to TRBJ2-5, with a tentative D call TRBD2 (6 bases). The length of the CDR3 is 14 residues. Per the germline V gene, CDR1 is GTSNPN and CDR2 is SVGIG (reference sequence). The germline V and J ends were trimmed by 0 bases and 4 bases, with 12 bases remaining between them. Written as DNA, the CDR3 is TGTGCCTGGAGTGTACGCAGGGACTTAGAGACCCAGTACTTC. This translates into CAWSVRRDLETQYF.

This rearrangement joins TRBV7-2 to TRBJ2-5; D might be TRBD2 (5 bases). This CDR3 comprises 17 residues. Germline assignment: CDR1 SGHTA and CDR2 FQGNSA. Trimming removed 1 base from V and 0 bases from J, with 15 bases in between. CDR3 region: CASSLGRTSWYQETQYF. CDR3 coding DNA: TGTGCCAGCAGCTTAGGCCGGACTTCTTGGTACCAAGAGACCCAGTACTTC.

This clonotype has just a few counts. The chain is built from TRBV20-1 and TRBJ2-1, with 9 bases identical to TRBD2. The V segment lost 1 base and the J segment 4 bases; nucleotides outside the gene matches: 8. This CDR3 has 16 amino acids. CDR1 and CDR2 (germline): DFQATT, SNEGSKA (reference sequence). CDR3 residues: CSARAPASGTYNEQFF. In nucleotides, the CDR3 is TGCAGTGCTAGAGCCCCCGCTAGCGGGACTTACAATGAGCAGTTCTTC.

Only a few counts were recorded for this clonotype. The chain uses TRBV10-3 and TRBJ2-1, with a tentative D call TRBD1 (5 bases). Trimming took 2 bases from V and 8 from J, leaving 13 bases between them. The length of the CDR3 is 14 residues. The germline gives CDR1 ENHRY, CDR2 SYGVKD. CDR3 in DNA: TGTGCCATCAGTGAGGCGGCTAAAGGGGATGAGCAGTTCTTC. Translation gives CAISEAAKGDEQFF.

A few counts support this clonotype. The genes are TRBV6-5 and TRBJ2-5; D is undetermined. The CDR3 runs to 14 residues. CDR1 and CDR2 from the germline V gene are MNHEY and SVGAGI. The V gene lost 0 bases and the J gene lost 1 base, with 6 bases spanning the gap. The CDR3 sequence: CASSYSLVQETQYF. The CDR3 nucleotides are TGTGCCAGCAGTTACTCGTTAGTCCAAGAGACCCAGTACTTC.

The chain couples TRBV13 to TRBJ2-1; 10 bases agree with TRBD1. The CDR3 consists of 15 residues. The J segment lost 8 bases and the V segment lost 4 bases, leaving 8 bases of the junction unmatched. Per germline, CDR1 PRHDT and CDR2 FYEKMQ (reference sequence). CDR3 loop: CASSSWTGGKDEQFF. The DNA of the CDR3 is TGTGCCAGCAGCTCCTGGACAGGGGGGAAGGATGAGCAGTTCTTC.

This clonotype showed up just a few times. The gene calls are TRBV6-1 and TRBJ1-1; 9 bases are shared with TRBD1. The CDR3 loop spans 16 amino acids. The junction had 8 bases not matched to a gene; V was cut back by 5 bases and J by 1 base. Per germline, CDR1 MNHNS and CDR2 SASEGT. The CDR3 region has the DNA TGTGCCAGCAGTAAAGTACAGGGGGCAGGGAACACTGAAGCTTTCTTT. Its translation is CASSKVQGAGNTEAFF.

This clonotype has a handful of counts. This chain connects TRBV5-4 to TRBJ1-2; D is ambiguous. The CDR3 is made up of 16 amino acids. V lost 0 bases and J 5 bases, leaving 17 bases between the germline ends. Germline V gene data show CDR1 as SGHNT and CDR2 as YYREEE (reference sequence). CDR3 DNA: TGTGCCAGCAGCTTGGGGTCAGGAACCTTGGAGTATGGCTACACCTTC. Translation: CASSLGSGTLEYGYTF.

This clonotype has a count of ten or more. J is TRBJ1-3 and V is TRBV12-3 or TRBV12-4, with a weak D call TRBD1 (6 bases). V was trimmed by 6 bases and J by 1 base, leaving 16 bases between them. The CDR3 consists of 16 residues. This CDR3 is CASSRQGSLSGNTIYF. As DNA, the CDR3 is TGTGCCAGCAGCCGCCAGGGGAGCCTTTCTGGAAACACCATATATTTT.

This clonotype was counted only a few times. The rearrangement links TRBV12-3 or TRBV12-4 to TRBJ2-7; 8 bases are shared with TRBD1. CDR3 length equals 14 residues. J was trimmed by 4 bases and V by 6 bases; bases with no gene match: 8. CDR3 amino acids: CASSLRGQRYEQYF. For the CDR3, the DNA is TGTGCCAGCAGCCTCAGGGGGCAGCGATACGAGCAGTACTTC.

V gene TRBV6-2 or TRBV6-3 combines with J gene TRBJ1-1; a weak D match, TRBD1 (6 bases). Trimming pared 4 bases from V and 5 bases from J, leaving 14 bases between. The CDR3 sequence is 14 residues long. The germline CDR1 and CDR2 sequences are MNHEY and SVGEGT. CDR3 nucleotide sequence: TGTGCCAGCAGTTTGAAGGGGGGTTTGACTGAAGCTTTCTTT. Its translation is CASSLKGGLTEAFF.

This clonotype was recorded many times. This chain uses TRBV29-1 with TRBJ2-2; possible D gene TRBD2, 6 bases. Trimming took 5 bases from V and 6 from J, leaving 7 bases between them. CDR3 length: 11 amino acids. Germline V CDR1 and CDR2: SQVTM, ANQGSEA. The CDR3 protein is CSVLAAGELFF. In DNA, the CDR3 is TGCAGCGTTTTAGCGGCCGGGGAGCTGTTTTTT.

This clonotype showed up just a few times. This sequence joins TRBV20-1 and TRBJ2-7, with D tentatively TRBD2 (6 bases). In germline, CDR1 is DFQATT, CDR2 SNEGSKA (reference sequence). This CDR3 has 11 amino acids. V lost 6 bases to trimming and J lost 6 bases, with 12 bases between them. CDR3 in DNA: TGCAGTGCGGCGGGATACGGCGAGCAGTACTTC. The encoded protein is CSAAGYGEQYF.

The V and J genes are TRBV6-2 or TRBV6-3 and TRBJ2-1, with TRBD2 matching over 10 bases. Germline V lookup: CDR1 MNHEY, CDR2 SVGEGT. Trimming cost V 9 bases and J 2 bases; bases outside gene matches: 4. The CDR3 has 14 residues. In DNA form, the CDR3 reads TGTGCCAGTGTAGCGGGAGGCGCCTACAATGAGCAGTTCTTC. Translated, it gives CASVAGGAYNEQFF.

This sequence joins TRBV9 and TRBJ2-6, with D hard to call. Germline V lookup: CDR1 SGDLS, CDR2 YYNGEE. Between the trimmed V and J ends, which lost 0 bases and 0 bases, there was a span of 4 bases. The CDR3 runs to 15 residues. The CDR3 sequence is CASSVGVSGANVLTF. The DNA of the CDR3 is TGTGCCAGCAGCGTAGGCGTCTCTGGGGCCAACGTCCTGACTTTC.

At least ten counts were recorded for this clonotype. This chain links TRBV4-2 with TRBJ2-1; no clear D. CDR3 length: 15 residues. CDR1 is LGHNA and CDR2 is YNFKEQ in the germline V gene. The V gene lost 4 bases and the J gene lost 3 bases, with 13 bases spanning the gap. The CDR3 DNA reads TGTGCCAGCAGCCCGGAGCCCTTACACTACAATGAGCAGTTCTTC. Translating gives CASSPEPLHYNEQFF.

The V gene is TRBV28, the J gene TRBJ1-4, with D perhaps TRBD1 (6 bases). The germline V gene encodes CDR1 MDHEN and CDR2 SYDVKM. V was shortened by 4 bases and J by 4 bases, with 13 bases between the two germline ends. The CDR3 is 15 residues long. The CDR3, as DNA: TGTGCCAGCAGTTCGAGACAGGAGATTAATGAAAAACTGTTTTTT. It translates to CASSSRQEINEKLFF.